Reported below is one TCR beta chain. The antigen remains unidentified. This record comes from a study of vaccination and CD4 T cells after COVID-19. Whole-study context: Six men and four women formed the convalescents, two being Hispanic.

Scientists ran DNA taken from cultured CD4+ T cells through the Oncomine TCR Beta short-read assay for sequencing. MiXCR, run by TCRdb on the PCR reads, gives a single entry per CDR3 protein. The sample lists about 3,800 distinct CDR3 sequences, roughly 45% occurring once. Treatment specified: roughly ten-day PBMC culture with coronavirus spike peptide pools or control peptides (ViraFEST assay). Antigen-specific T cell expansion with peptide pools preceded TCR sequencing in the ViraFEST approach. Study-level results: Convalescent patients displayed spike mono-reactivity in 304 of 307 vaccine-specific clones.

In germline, CDR1 is SGHTA, CDR2 FQGTGA. The ends were cut back, 4 bases at V and 0 bases at J, with 11 bases in the middle. The CDR3 consists of 15 residues. The genes are TRBV7-3 and TRBJ2-3; D may be TRBD2 (6 bases). Sequencing input: CD4+ T cells from blood, cultured in vitro. The TCR originated in a human donor who had recovered from COVID-19. This CDR3 reads CASSYSGESTDTQYF. The DNA for the CDR3 is TGTGCCAGCAGCTATTCGGGAGAAAGCACAGATACGCAGTATTTT.